The sequence of this T cell receptor beta chain was determined in a study of cytomegalovirus exposure and HLA in healthy donors. Study results and limitations: In a later analysis, a genetic analysis reported fewer productive-TCR N-insertions in an Asian-associated ancestry cluster than the cohort average. In vitro data verified three CMV-associated chains as specific for CMV antigens.

The germline CDR1 and CDR2 sequences are MNHNS and SASEGT. Trimming cost V 4 bases and J 0 bases; bases outside gene matches: 10. The CDR3 sequence is 17 residues long. Notes on this clone: Antigen unknown.

Primers: 60 Vbeta forward and 13 Jbeta reverse. Data came from immunoSEQ multiplex PCR; TCRdb stores just in-frame clones and leaves some out. Its table records more than 200,000 clones. Material for sequencing was PBMCs. The J gene is TRBJ2-3, the V gene TRBV6-1; the match to TRBD1 covers 7 bases. The receptor comes from a woman under 40 in good health and CMV-seropositive. The CDR3 DNA is TGTGCCAGCAGTGGAGGGGGCGGCCCGGTTAGCACAGATACGCAGTATTTT. Translated: CASSGGGGPVSTDTQYF.